This T cell receptor beta chain was documented in a study of graft-versus-host responses after intestinal transplantation. Study findings and constraints: GvH clones detected in recipient marrow included some appearing first in ileum or blood.

Germline V gene sequence: CDR1 SNHLY, CDR2 FYNNEI. The CDR3 is 17 amino acids. Trimming shortened V by 4 bases and J by 2 bases, and 15 bases separated the two germline ends. Concerning this clone: The antigen is undetermined.

Assay used: immunoSEQ multiplex PCR; TCRdb lists only in-frame clones, some missing. The table includes over 100,000 clones, around 94% detected once. The chain links TRBV2 to TRBJ2-6; no firm D call. Sequencing used unstimulated CD8+ T cells sorted from spleen or lymph node cells, obtained before transplant. This clonotype was sampled from a human donor who was the organ donor for an intestinal transplant. CDR3: CASSVQIIKTGANVLTF. The CDR3, as DNA: TGTGCCAGCAGTGTCCAAATTATTAAAACTGGGGCCAACGTCCTGACTTTC.